These 32 T cell receptor beta chains originate from one sample sequenced in a study of identical twins. TCRdb itself ran the 5' RACE reads through MiXCR, one entry per CDR3 protein. The table shows 510,000 or so distinct CDR3 sequences, with over 12% occurring only once. These records were also assigned to another study, of yellow fever vaccine responses in identical twins.

Sequencing used CD4+ T cells sorted from blood. These receptors all come from a woman under 30 in good health.

This clonotype was detected a few times. The V and J genes are TRBV12-3 or TRBV12-4 and TRBJ2-1; 11 bases line up with TRBD1. The CDR3 loop spans 16 amino acids. Trimming took 3 bases from V and 5 from J; bases not matched to a gene: 6. CDR3 nucleotides: TGTGCCAGCAGTTTCCCTGGACAGGGGGCTGACAATGAGCAGTTCTTC. Translating gives CASSFPGQGADNEQFF.

This clonotype was recorded at least ten times. The chain combines TRBV12-3 or TRBV12-4 with TRBJ2-1; D unresolved. Trimming pared 6 bases from V and 12 bases from J, leaving 15 bases between. The CDR3 runs to 12 residues. CDR3 protein: CASSQDSYPQFF. The CDR3 DNA reads as TGTGCCAGCAGCCAAGACTCGTATCCGCAGTTCTTC.

The chain links TRBV10-1 to TRBJ2-2, with a tentative D call TRBD1 (5 bases). The germline V gene has CDR1 WNHNN and CDR2 SYGVQD (reference sequence). V was shortened by 6 bases and J by 6 bases, with 17 bases between the two germline ends. This CDR3 has 15 residues. The CDR3 loop reads CASSDQGVRAGELFF. The CDR3 region has the DNA TGCGCCAGCAGCGATCAAGGGGTCCGGGCCGGGGAGCTGTTTTTT.

The chain is built from TRBV20-1 and TRBJ2-5; possibly TRBD1 for D (6 bases). CDR3 size: 15 residues. V was pared by 3 bases and J by 1 base, with 15 bases between. The germline gives CDR1 DFQATT, CDR2 SNEGSKA (reference sequence). For the CDR3, the DNA is TGCAGTGCTAGTGGGGGCCCGAATACCCAAGAGACCCAGTACTTC. It translates to CSASGGPNTQETQYF.

This clonotype was recorded many times. The genes are TRBV10-3 and TRBJ2-1; 9 bases align to TRBD2. Trimming at V came to 5 bases and at J to 1 base, leaving 6 bases not matched to a gene. CDR1 and CDR2 from the germline V gene are ENHRY and SYGVKD. CDR3 length: 16 residues. The CDR3 spells CAISPLAGASYNEQFF. CDR3 in DNA: TGTGCCATCAGTCCCTTAGCGGGAGCGTCCTACAATGAGCAGTTCTTC.

The table lists this clonotype with a few counts. The genes are TRBV20-1 and TRBJ2-5; 8 bases match TRBD1. Germline V gene sequence: CDR1 DFQATT, CDR2 SNEGSKA (reference sequence). This CDR3 has 14 residues. J gave up 5 bases and V 4 bases, and 9 bases lay outside the gene matches. The DNA for the CDR3 is TGCAGTGCTACGGACAGGGTGGCTCGGGAGACCCAGTACTTC. Translated, it gives CSATDRVARETQYF.

The CDR3 region is CASSTGLAAQETQYF. The CDR3 coding sequence is TGTGCCAGCAGCACGGGACTAGCGGCACAAGAGACCCAGTACTTC. The rearrangement links TRBV11-2 to TRBJ2-5; 11 bases map to TRBD2. Germline values: CDR1 SGHAT, CDR2 FQNNGV. After removal of 5 bases from V and 2 bases from J, the junction contained 4 bases not matched to a gene. This CDR3 is built from 15 residues.

The gene calls are TRBV18 and TRBJ2-5, with no clear D. The CDR3 has 13 amino acids. Germline CDR1 reads KGHSH; CDR2 reads LQKENI. V gave up 3 bases and J gave up 5 bases, with 10 bases separating them. The CDR3 DNA sequence: TGTGCCAGCTCACCTCGCCCGTTGGAGACCCAGTACTTC. Translated: CASSPRPLETQYF.

This clonotype has a count of ten or more. V is TRBV7-2 and J is TRBJ1-4, with unresolved D. V lost 1 base and J lost 0, with 9 bases in between. CDR3 length equals 16 residues. Germline CDR1 reads SGHTA; CDR2 reads FQGNSA. The CDR3 region has the DNA TGTGCCAGCAGCTTAGATCGTCTTGCAACTAATGAAAAACTGTTTTTT. Residues: CASSLDRLATNEKLFF.

V gene TRBV6-5 combines with J gene TRBJ2-3, with 10 bases matching TRBD2. V was pared by 4 bases and J by 1 base, with 11 bases of the junction left unmatched. Germline loops: CDR1 MNHEY, CDR2 SVGAGI. The CDR3 totals 18 residues. The chain's CDR3 is CASSSLRSGRARTDTQYF. CDR3 sequence (DNA): TGTGCCAGCAGTTCGCTGAGGAGCGGGAGGGCCCGCACAGATACGCAGTATTTT.

This clonotype was seen a handful of times. This rearrangement joins TRBV5-1 to TRBJ1-2; D is ambiguous. Looked up from germline, CDR1 is SGHRS and CDR2 is YFSETQ. The CDR3 totals 12 residues. V gave up 0 bases and J gave up 8 bases, with 8 bases separating them. The CDR3 spells CASSLAQAGYTF. The CDR3, as DNA: TGCGCCAGCAGCTTGGCCCAGGCGGGCTACACCTTC.

This clonotype has a count of ten or more. This chain uses TRBV12-3 or TRBV12-4 with TRBJ2-3; no clear D gene. V was cut by 5 bases and J by 0 bases, with 12 bases left in between. CDR3 length: 15 amino acids. The CDR3: CASSPRGSSTDTQYF. The CDR3 DNA is TGTGCCAGCAGTCCCCGCGGATCAAGCACAGATACGCAGTATTTT.

V gene TRBV6-1 combines with J gene TRBJ2-7; 11 bases agree with TRBD2. CDR1 and CDR2 (germline): MNHNS, SASEGT. The CDR3 is 14 amino acids. Trimming took 5 bases from V and 7 from J; bases not matched to a gene: 7. CDR3 loop: CASSTLAGVDEQYF. As DNA, the CDR3 is TGTGCCAGCAGTACACTAGCGGGAGTTGATGAGCAGTACTTC.

Only a few counts were recorded for this clonotype. This chain connects TRBV5-1 to TRBJ2-5, with D possibly TRBD1 on 6 matching bases. The CDR3 runs to 16 residues. Germline V lookup: CDR1 SGHRS, CDR2 YFSETQ. V was trimmed by 0 bases and J by 2 bases, leaving 14 bases between them. The CDR3 nucleotides are TGCGCCAGCAGCTTGGAACAGGGTACCGGACAAGAGACCCAGTACTTC. Its protein is CASSLEQGTGQETQYF.

This clonotype was counted between two and nine times. The gene calls are TRBV28 and TRBJ2-7; tentative D call: TRBD1 (6 bases). Germline V gene data show CDR1 as MDHEN and CDR2 as SYDVKM. V was pared by 6 bases and J by 0 bases, with 9 bases between. This CDR3 is 13 amino acids long. The CDR3 region has the DNA TGTGCCAGCAGGCAGGGGAGCTCCTACGAGCAGTACTTC. This encodes CASRQGSSYEQYF.

This clonotype was counted a few times. V usage is TRBV6-2 or TRBV6-3 and J usage is TRBJ2-3, with TRBD2 matching over 8 bases. Looked up from germline, CDR1 is MNHEY and CDR2 is SVGEGT. This CDR3 has 14 residues. V was clipped by 7 bases and J by 2 bases; unmatched bases: 5. The CDR3 protein is CASKLAVVTDTQYF. The DNA for the CDR3 is TGTGCCAGCAAACTAGCGGTAGTCACAGATACGCAGTATTTT.

The rearrangement links TRBV5-1 to TRBJ2-5, with 11 positions matching TRBD2. Trimming removed 0 bases from V and 5 bases from J; junction bases left unmatched: 3. The germline V gene has CDR1 SGHRS and CDR2 YFSETQ. CDR3 length: 15 residues. This chain's CDR3 is CASSLALAGVETQYF. The CDR3 DNA is TGCGCCAGCAGCTTGGCACTAGCGGGAGTCGAGACCCAGTACTTC.

This rearrangement joins TRBV6-1 to TRBJ2-7; D call uncertain. Between the trimmed V and J ends, which lost 1 base and 3 bases, there was a span of 7 bases. The germline V gene encodes CDR1 MNHNS and CDR2 SASEGT. This CDR3 spans 13 amino acids. The CDR3 coding sequence is TGTGCCAGCAGTGAAGGGAACAGCTACGAGCAGTACGTC. Translation gives CASSEGNSYEQYV.

This clonotype came up a few times. The chain recombines TRBV3-1 with TRBJ2-1, with 8 bases identical to TRBD1. CDR3 length equals 16 residues. The germline V gene encodes CDR1 LGHDT and CDR2 YNNKEL (reference sequence). Unmatched junction bases numbered 12, after V lost 0 bases and J lost 11 bases. The CDR3 here is CASSQDAGGAGRKQFF. The CDR3 coding sequence is TGTGCCAGCAGCCAAGATGCAGGGGGCGCAGGGCGTAAGCAGTTCTTC.

The rearrangement links TRBV20-1 to TRBJ1-5; D possibly corresponds to TRBD1 (6 bases). Germline CDR1 DFQATT, CDR2 SNEGSKA (reference sequence). Trimming cost V 1 base and J 0 bases, with 13 bases left between them. The CDR3 contains 16 residues. The CDR3 DNA reads TGCAGTGCTAGAGCCGCCGGGGGCAGTAGCAATCAGCCCCAGCATTTT. It translates to CSARAAGGSSNQPQHF.

This clonotype came up a few times. Here the CDR3 reads CASSAHPRAGNNEQYF. The CDR3 nucleotides read TGTGCCAGCAGTGCCCACCCCCGGGCAGGGAATAACGAGCAGTACTTC. The chain employs TRBV25-1 and TRBJ2-7, with D possibly matching TRBD1 (5 bases). The length of the CDR3 is 16 residues. Trimming removed 4 bases at V and 5 bases at J, with 21 bases between. CDR1 and CDR2 from the germline V gene are MGHDK and SYGVNS.

The chain has TRBV15 and TRBJ1-2; TRBD1 matches 12 bases. The ends lost 8 bases at V and 6 bases at J; junction bases unmatched: 10. The germline V gene encodes CDR1 LNHNV and CDR2 YYDKDF (reference sequence). This CDR3 is 15 amino acids long. The CDR3 nucleotides are TGTGCCACCTCTTTTCGGGACAGGGGGCAGGATGGCTACACCTTC. This codes for CATSFRDRGQDGYTF.

The V gene is TRBV20-1, the J gene TRBJ2-1, with TRBD1 matching 8 bases. This CDR3 is built from 14 residues. With 5 bases clipped from V and 0 bases from J, the junction kept 3 bases outside the gene matches. Germline V gene lookup returns CDR1 DFQATT and CDR2 SNEGSKA (reference sequence). The CDR3 spells CSADRGPSYNEQFF. The CDR3 DNA is TGCAGTGCTGACAGGGGACCCTCCTACAATGAGCAGTTCTTC.

This chain uses TRBV9 with TRBJ2-5; D unresolved. This CDR3 comprises 16 residues. Germline values: CDR1 SGDLS, CDR2 YYNGEE. V shed 0 bases and J shed 5 bases, with 17 bases lying between them. The CDR3 nucleotides read TGTGCCAGCAGCGTAGCCTGGCAGGACCCAAGGGAGACCCAGTACTTC. Amino acid sequence: CASSVAWQDPRETQYF.

The gene calls are TRBV4-1 and TRBJ2-1, with 11 bases fitting TRBD2. V lost 3 bases, J lost 7 bases, and 8 bases stayed unmatched. CDR1 MGHRA and CDR2 YSYEKL come from the germline V gene. This CDR3 contains 16 residues. This chain's CDR3 is CASSHPGTSGVNEQFF. The CDR3 DNA reads TGCGCCAGCAGCCATCCCGGGACTAGCGGCGTGAATGAGCAGTTCTTC.

The table lists this clonotype with a few counts. The chain recombines TRBV12-3 or TRBV12-4 with TRBJ1-4; unclear D gene. CDR3 length: 15 amino acids. With 5 bases removed from V and 1 base from J, the gap between germline ends came to 11 bases. CDR3 in DNA: TGTGCCAGCAGTCTGGCGCTCGGAACTAATGAAAAACTGTTTTTT. Translated, it gives CASSLALGTNEKLFF.

This rearrangement joins TRBV4-1 to TRBJ2-4, with 8 bases that match TRBD1. This CDR3 contains 16 residues. Per the germline V gene, CDR1 is MGHRA and CDR2 is YSYEKL. V lost 3 bases to trimming and J lost 1 base; unmatched junction nucleotides: 5. This chain's CDR3 is CASSHAGQDAKNIQYF. Here the CDR3 DNA reads TGCGCCAGCAGCCACGCGGGACAGGACGCCAAAAACATTCAGTACTTC.

The V gene is TRBV25-1, the J gene TRBJ1-6; a possible D gene is TRBD1 (5 bases). Germline CDR1 and CDR2: MGHDK and SYGVNS. Trimming took 5 bases from V and 6 from J, leaving 11 bases between them. The CDR3 sequence is 14 residues long. CDR3 region: CASSPTEFNSPLHF. The CDR3 DNA follows: TGTGCCAGCAGTCCGACAGAATTTAATTCACCCCTCCACTTT. The variable domain in full, completed from reference TRBV25-1 and TRBJ1-6, reads EADIYQTPRYLVIGTGKKITLECSQTMGHDKMYWYQQDPGMELHLIHYSYGVNSTEKGDLSSESTVSRIRTEHFPLTLESARPSHTSQYLCASSPTEFNSPLHFGNGTRLTVT.

This clonotype came up a few times. This chain joins TRBV11-2 and TRBJ2-5, with a weak D call TRBD1 (5 bases). CDR1 is SGHAT, CDR2 FQNNGV, per germline. Trimming cost V 5 bases and J 6 bases, with 19 bases left between them. This CDR3 spans 15 amino acids. The CDR3 spells CASSPLVGQVKTQYF. The CDR3 coding sequence is TGTGCCAGCAGCCCCCTGGTGGGGCAGGTAAAGACCCAGTACTTC.

This clonotype was detected only a few times. The CDR3 is CASFEEVDTDTQYF. The CDR3 bases are TGTGCCAGCTTTGAGGAGGTAGACACAGATACGCAGTATTTT. V usage is TRBV6-2 or TRBV6-3 and J usage is TRBJ2-3; D might be TRBD2 (5 bases). CDR1 is MNHEY and CDR2 is SVGEGT in the germline V gene. The CDR3 covers 14 residues. V gave up 8 bases and J gave up 2 bases, with 14 bases separating them.

The J gene is TRBJ2-1, the V gene TRBV20-1; no clear D gene. Germline V gene data show CDR1 as DFQATT and CDR2 as SNEGSKA (reference sequence). The CDR3 totals 13 residues. Trimming pared 5 bases from V and 5 bases from J, leaving 13 bases between. CDR3 DNA sequence: TGCAGTGCTCCTCCCTTTGCGAACAATGAGCAGTTCTTC. Residues: CSAPPFANNEQFF.

This clonotype occurred many times. V and J are TRBV5-1 and TRBJ2-1; tentative D call: TRBD2 (6 bases). With 0 bases removed from V and 2 bases from J, the gap between germline ends came to 9 bases. The germline V gene has CDR1 SGHRS and CDR2 YFSETQ. This CDR3 contains 15 residues. CDR3 sequence: CASSLALAAYNEQFF. CDR3 coding DNA: TGCGCCAGCAGCTTGGCCTTAGCGGCCTACAATGAGCAGTTCTTC.